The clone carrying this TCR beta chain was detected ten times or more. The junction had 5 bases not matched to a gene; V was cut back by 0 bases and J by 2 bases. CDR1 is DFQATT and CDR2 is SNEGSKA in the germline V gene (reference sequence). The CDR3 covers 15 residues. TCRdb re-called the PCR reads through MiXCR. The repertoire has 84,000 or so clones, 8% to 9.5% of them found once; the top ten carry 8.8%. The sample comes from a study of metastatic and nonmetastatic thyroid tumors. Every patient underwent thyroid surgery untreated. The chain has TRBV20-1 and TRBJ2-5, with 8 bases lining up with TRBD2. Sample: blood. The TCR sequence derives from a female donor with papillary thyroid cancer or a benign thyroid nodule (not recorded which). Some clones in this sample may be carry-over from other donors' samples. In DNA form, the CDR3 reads TGCAGTGCTAGAGATCGAACTAGCGGACAAGAGACCCAGTACTTC. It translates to CSARDRTSGQETQYF.